The clone carrying this T cell receptor beta chain was recorded a few times. Its antigen is unidentified. Researchers attached unique molecular identifiers to individual cDNA molecules. TCRdb redid the calling of the 5' RACE reads with MiXCR, one entry per CDR3 protein. The sample carries 85,000 to 100,000 distinct CDR3 sequences, around a sixth recorded once. The sample originates from a study of early T cells in non-severe SARS-CoV-2 infection. Background on the study: From unsorted whole blood, bulk RNA was sequenced, and the chains remained unpaired.

Broader study findings: In VDJdb matching, anti-spike CD8 responses were favored while private and CD4 specificities went missing.

CDR3 size: 12 residues. The germline V gene has CDR1 MDHEN and CDR2 SYDVKM. The germline V and J ends were trimmed by 7 bases and 2 bases, with 9 bases remaining between them. The clonotype originates from an adult who was a healthcare worker with PCR-confirmed SARS-CoV-2 infection or an uninfected control (not recorded which). The input for sequencing was whole blood, taken at baseline. The chain has TRBV28 and TRBJ2-7; D gene unclear. CDR3 loop: CASTLGTYEQYF. As DNA, the CDR3 is TGTGCCAGCACTCTGGGGACCTACGAGCAGTACTTC.